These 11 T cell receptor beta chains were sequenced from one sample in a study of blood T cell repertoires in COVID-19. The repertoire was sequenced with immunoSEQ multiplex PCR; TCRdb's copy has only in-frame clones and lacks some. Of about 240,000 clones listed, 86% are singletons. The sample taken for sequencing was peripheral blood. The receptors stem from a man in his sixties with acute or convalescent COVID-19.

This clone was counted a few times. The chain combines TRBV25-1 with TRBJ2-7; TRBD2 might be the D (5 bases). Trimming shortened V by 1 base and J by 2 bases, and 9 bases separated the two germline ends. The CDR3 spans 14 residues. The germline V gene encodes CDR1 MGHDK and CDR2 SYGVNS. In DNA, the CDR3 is TGTGCCAGCAGTGAATCTGAGGGCCCCTACGAGCAGTACTTC. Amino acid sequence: CASSESEGPYEQYF.

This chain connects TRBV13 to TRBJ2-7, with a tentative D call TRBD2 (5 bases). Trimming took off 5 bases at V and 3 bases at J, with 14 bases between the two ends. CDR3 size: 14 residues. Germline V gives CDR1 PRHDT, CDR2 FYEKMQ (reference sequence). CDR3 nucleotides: TGTGCCAGCAGCCCCGGACTGGGAAACTACGAGCAGTACTTC. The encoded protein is CASSPGLGNYEQYF.

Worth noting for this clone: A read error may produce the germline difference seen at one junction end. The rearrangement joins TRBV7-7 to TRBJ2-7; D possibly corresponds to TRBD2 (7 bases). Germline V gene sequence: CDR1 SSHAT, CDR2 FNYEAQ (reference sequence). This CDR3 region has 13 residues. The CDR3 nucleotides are TGTGCTAGCAGCCGAGGGGGGGCGGACGAGCAGTACTTC. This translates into CASSRGGADEQYF.

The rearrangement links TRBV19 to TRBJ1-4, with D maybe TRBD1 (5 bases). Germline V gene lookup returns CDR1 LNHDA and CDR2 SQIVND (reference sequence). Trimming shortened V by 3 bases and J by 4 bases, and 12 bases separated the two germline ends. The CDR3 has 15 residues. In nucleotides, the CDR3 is TGTGCCAGTAGTATGTTCCGGCAGGGTAATGAAAAACTGTTTTTT. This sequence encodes CASSMFRQGNEKLFF.

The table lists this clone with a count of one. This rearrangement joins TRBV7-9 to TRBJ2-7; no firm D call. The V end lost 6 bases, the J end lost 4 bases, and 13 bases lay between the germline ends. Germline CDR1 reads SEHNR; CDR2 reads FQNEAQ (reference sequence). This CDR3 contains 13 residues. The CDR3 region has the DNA TGTGCCAGCAGAGCCGGTACGGGTTACGAGCAGTACTTC. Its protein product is CASRAGTGYEQYF.

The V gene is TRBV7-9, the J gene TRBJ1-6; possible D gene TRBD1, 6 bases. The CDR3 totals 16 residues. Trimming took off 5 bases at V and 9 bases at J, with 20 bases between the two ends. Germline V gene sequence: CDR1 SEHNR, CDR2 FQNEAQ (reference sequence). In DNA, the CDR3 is TGTGCCAGCAGCCCGTCCACCCCCGGGGGGGCTTCACCCCTCCACTTT. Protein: CASSPSTPGGASPLHF.

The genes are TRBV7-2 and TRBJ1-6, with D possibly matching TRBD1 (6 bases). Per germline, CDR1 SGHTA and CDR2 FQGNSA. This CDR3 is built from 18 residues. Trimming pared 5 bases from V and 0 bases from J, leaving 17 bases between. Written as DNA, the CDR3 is TGTGCCAGCAGCCCAAGAGGGGGACGGTACTCCTATAATTCACCCCTCCACTTT. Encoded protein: CASSPRGGRYSYNSPLHF.

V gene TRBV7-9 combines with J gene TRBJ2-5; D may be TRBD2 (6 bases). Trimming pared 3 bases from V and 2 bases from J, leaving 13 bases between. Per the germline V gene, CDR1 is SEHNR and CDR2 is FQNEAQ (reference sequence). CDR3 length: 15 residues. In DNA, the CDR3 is TGTGCCAGCAGCTTCCCCGGAGGGACTCAAGAGACCCAGTACTTC. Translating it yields CASSFPGGTQETQYF.

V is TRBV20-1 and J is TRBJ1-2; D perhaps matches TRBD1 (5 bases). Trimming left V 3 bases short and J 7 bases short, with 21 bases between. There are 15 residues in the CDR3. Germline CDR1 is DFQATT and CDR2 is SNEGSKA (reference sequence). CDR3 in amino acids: CSASLGGFSPTGYTF. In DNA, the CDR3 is TGCAGTGCTAGTCTCGGGGGGTTTTCTCCGACTGGCTACACCTTC.

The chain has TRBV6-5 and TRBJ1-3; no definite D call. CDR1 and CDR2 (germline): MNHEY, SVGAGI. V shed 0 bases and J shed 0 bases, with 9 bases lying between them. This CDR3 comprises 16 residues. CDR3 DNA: TGTGCCAGCAGTTACTCCCCCGCAGGCTCTGGAAACACCATATATTTT. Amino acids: CASSYSPAGSGNTIYF.

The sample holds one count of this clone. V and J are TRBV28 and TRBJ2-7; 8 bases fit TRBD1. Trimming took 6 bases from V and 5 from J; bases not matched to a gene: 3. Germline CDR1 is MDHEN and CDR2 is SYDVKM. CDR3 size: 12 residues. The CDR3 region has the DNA TGTGCCAGCAGGCAGGGGGCCCACGAGCAGTACTTC. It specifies CASRQGAHEQYF.